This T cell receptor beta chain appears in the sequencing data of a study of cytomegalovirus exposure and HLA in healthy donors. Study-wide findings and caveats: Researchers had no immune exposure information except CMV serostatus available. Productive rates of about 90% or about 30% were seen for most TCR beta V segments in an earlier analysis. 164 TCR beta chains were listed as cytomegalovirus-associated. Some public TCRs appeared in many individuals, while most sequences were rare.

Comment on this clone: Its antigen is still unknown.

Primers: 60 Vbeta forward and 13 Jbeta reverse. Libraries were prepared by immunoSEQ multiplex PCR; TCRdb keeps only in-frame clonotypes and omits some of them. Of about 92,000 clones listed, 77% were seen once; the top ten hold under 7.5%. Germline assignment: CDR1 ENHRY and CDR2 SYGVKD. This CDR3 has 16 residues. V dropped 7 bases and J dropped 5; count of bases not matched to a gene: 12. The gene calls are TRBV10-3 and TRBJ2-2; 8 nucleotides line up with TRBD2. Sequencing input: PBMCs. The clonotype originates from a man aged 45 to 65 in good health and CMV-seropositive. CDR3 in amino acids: CAITDSAGGDTGELFF. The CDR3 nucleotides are TGTGCCATCACGGATAGCGCGGGAGGAGATACCGGGGAGCTGTTTTTT.